The rows below give T cell receptor beta chains drawn from one sample of a study of blood T cells in healthy people across ages. MiXCR was run by TCRdb on the 5' RACE reads, yielding one entry per CDR3 protein. Here the sample spans about 970,000 distinct CDR3 sequences, just over 50% being singletons. The specimen sequenced was blood. Source of these receptors: a woman aged 55-70 years in good health. CDR3s include the opening cysteine and the closing phenylalanine or tryptophan. The order of the fields is clone size, V gene, D gene, J gene, CDR3 DNA, CDR3 protein. D genes are given only for firm matches. The listing skips clone size in some rows; elsewhere it reads once, few, many or a size class.

.,TRBV24-1,.,TRBJ1-5,TGTGCCACCAGTCGCGTCACGGTTTTTGTCCGGGGACCCCAGCATTTT,CATSRVTVFVRGPQHF
.,TRBV11-1,.,TRBJ2-3,TGTGTCAGCAGCACGGGGCACTACACAGATACGCAGTATTTT,CVSSTGHYTDTQYF
few,TRBV6-2/TRBV6-3,.,TRBJ2-7,TGTGCCAGCAGTTACATCCTAGATGGGCGGGAATACGAGCAGTACTTC,CASSYILDGREYEQYF
.,TRBV12-3/TRBV12-4,.,TRBJ1-1,TGTGCCAGCACTCTCGGGCCGGGACAATTTGCTTTCTTT,CASTLGPGQFAFF
few,TRBV29-1,TRBD1,TRBJ2-5,TGCAGCGTTGTCCGGGACAGGGGAAGGGAGACCCAGTACTTC,CSVVRDRGRETQYF
.,TRBV20-1,.,TRBJ2-5,TGCAGTGCTACCAAAAAAGAGACCCAGTACTTC,CSATKKETQYF
.,TRBV10-2,TRBD2,TRBJ2-5,TGCGCCAGCAGTGAGCTAGCGGGAGGGCCGGGAGAGACCCAGTACTTC,CASSELAGGPGETQYF
.,TRBV20-1,.,TRBJ1-1,TGCAGTGGGAGACGGGACGAAAGGCGGGACACTGAAGCTTTCTTT,CSGRRDERRDTEAFF
few,TRBV4-1,.,TRBJ2-7,TGCGCCAGCAGCCAAGTAGACGCCGTATTGTACGAGCAGTACTTC,CASSQVDAVLYEQYF
few,TRBV12-3/TRBV12-4,.,TRBJ2-5,TGTGCCAGCAGTTTGGGACCAGGGGTCGTGGAAGAGACCCAGTACTTC,CASSLGPGVVEETQYF
.,TRBV9,TRBD2,TRBJ2-3,TGTGCCAGCAGCGTAGCTCGGCTAGCGGTAGACACAGATACGCAGTATTTT,CASSVARLAVDTDTQYF
.,TRBV20-1,TRBD2,TRBJ2-3,TGCAGTGGCAAGAAGGCGGGAGGAACAAACACAGATACGCATTATTTT,CSGKKAGGTNTDTHYF
many,TRBV4-3,.,TRBJ2-1,TGCGCCAGCAGCCAAGATGGGGAAAATTACAATGAGCAGTTCTTC,CASSQDGENYNEQFF
few,TRBV7-2,TRBD2,TRBJ2-1,TGTGCCAGCAGCTTAGACGGTGGGACTAGCAAAGAGCAGTTCTTC,CASSLDGGTSKEQFF
.,TRBV20-1,.,TRBJ2-1,TGCAGTGCTATGACTCTTCTTGGGGAGCAGTTCTTC,CSAMTLLGEQFF
.,TRBV2,TRBD1,TRBJ2-7,TGTGCCAGCAGCTACAGGGGTCTCTACGAGCAGTACTTC,CASSYRGLYEQYF
few,TRBV28,.,TRBJ2-3,TGTGCCACCACAGCCGGGACTTTTGGCACAGATACGCAGTATTTT,CATTAGTFGTDTQYF
.,TRBV28,TRBD1,TRBJ2-3,TGTGCCAGCAGTTTACACGTTAACACAGGGGGCGGAGCAGATACGCAGTATTTT,CASSLHVNTGGGADTQYF
.,TRBV7-2,.,TRBJ2-5,TGTGCCAGCAGCTCCAATACCAGGGAGACCCAGTACTTC,CASSSNTRETQYF